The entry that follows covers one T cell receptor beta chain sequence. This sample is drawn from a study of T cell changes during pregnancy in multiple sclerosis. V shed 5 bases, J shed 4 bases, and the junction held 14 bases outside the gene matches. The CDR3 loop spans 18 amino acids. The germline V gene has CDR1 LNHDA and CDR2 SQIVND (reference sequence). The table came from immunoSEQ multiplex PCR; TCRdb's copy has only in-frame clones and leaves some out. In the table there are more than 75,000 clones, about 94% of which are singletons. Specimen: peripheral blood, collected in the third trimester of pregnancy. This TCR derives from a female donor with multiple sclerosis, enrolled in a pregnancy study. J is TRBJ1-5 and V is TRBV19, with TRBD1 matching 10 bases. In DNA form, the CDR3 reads TGTGCCAGTAGTGGACTCGGGGGACAGGGGAGAATGAATCAGCCCCAGCATTTT. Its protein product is CASSGLGGQGRMNQPQHF.